The subject of this entry is one T cell receptor (beta chain). Its antigen is unknown. No base qualities exist here, and no much larger clone lies one base off it. TCRbeta CDR3 regions were amplified from genomic DNA using the immunoSEQ Assay, a bias-controlled multiplex PCR. From the authors' description of their analysis: Nucleated cell counts per sample were estimated from amplification of reference gene primers within the assay. To quantify the absolute abundance of each unique TCRbeta CDR3 rearrangement, sequence reads were collapsed and filtered. For each sample, productive Simpson clonality was calculated as the square root of Simpson's diversity index over productive rearrangements. Imported from immuneACCESS, the table was reduced by TCRdb to in-frame sequences with V and J called. These copies leave out some clones; in studies compared against another copy, an unresolved V gene accounts for under half, and the cause of the remainder is not known. For V, J and clone size, that table is used; D and trimming come from the DNA. The sample data list more than 300,000 clones, and roughly 90% of these were observed just once. Together, the top ten hold around 3.9% of the sample.

The CDR3 holds 13 amino acids from the cysteine to the phenylalanine. The only DNA kept is the CDR3, 39 bases in frame from the first base. Based on the germline V gene (reference sequence), the CDR1 and CDR2 sequences are GTSNPN and SVGIG. Here V drops 2 bases and J drops 5 bases, and the junction holds 3 bases not matched to any gene. In the prospective study, participants were roughly 18 to 100 years old, resided in approximately 25 geographic areas of the United States, and were enrolled through a virtual design. Cohort assignment in the prospective study relied on participant-reported clinical history from a screening survey and a study questionnaire. Exposed participants were defined as having been in contact with someone with a PCR-confirmed or clinician-diagnosed COVID-19 case within 2 weeks of study entry. In the prospective study, whole blood, serum and a nasopharyngeal or oropharyngeal swab were collected from each participant by mobile phlebotomists. Over a roughly 2-month period, participants in the prospective study had the option of providing additional blood draws and questionnaires. Before DNA extraction, blood samples from the prospective study were shipped at room temperature or frozen.

The data originate from a study of blood T cell repertoires in COVID-19 (dated by TCRdb to the early 2020s). A note on the overall study: Collaborator samples came from the United States, Italy and Spain and covered acute and convalescent phases of COVID-19. The prospective study material was composed of cDNA or gDNA derived from T cells, B-cell-depleted T cells, or PBMCs. The dataset comprised deeply sampled blood TCRbeta repertoires from subjects exposed to, actively infected with, or recovered from COVID-19. The repertoires were made available in a free public database intended to serve as a resource for research on the immune response to SARS-CoV-2. The samples were drawn from the first 160 participants of the ongoing ImmuneRACE study and from over a thousand subjects provided by 6 global collaborators. Sample metadata almost always included a de-identified subject ID, COVID-19 status, age in years and sex. Where HLA class I and class II types were available, the types were taken from metadata supplied by the sample provider, not from assay-based typing. Findings and caveats that apply to the study as a whole: The quantity of clinical and demographic metadata differed by source and by participant and was supplied without curation.

The origin of this receptor is a woman under 40 who had been exposed to COVID-19. Sequencing was carried out using PBMCs or T cells enriched from blood (not recorded which). The rearranged segments are TRBV30 and TRBJ1-5; TRBD1 matches 7 bases in the middle. The CDR3 reads CAWSNRGDQPQHF. The sequence in DNA is TGTGCCTGGAGTAACAGGGGTGATCAGCCCCAGCATTTT.